The source of this T cell receptor (beta chain) is a study of blood T cells in healthy people across ages (dated by TCRdb to 2015 to 2017). About the full investigation: Template switching captured roughly one uniquely barcoded TCR beta cDNA molecule per two T cells in model experiments. Donors of different ages were randomly distributed across sequencing lanes to avoid experimental bias. The study analyzed two additional independent replicas of 1 million unique cDNA reads from the same blood draw for two donors, one aged 18 to 29 and one aged 80 or older. The study measured age-related changes in TCR beta repertoire diversity using deep sequencing normalized with unique cDNA molecular identifiers. Four age groups were formed from the donors: young (average about 16 years), middle-aged (more than 35), aged (about 62) and long-lived (more than 75). Points the paper makes about the study in general: Because profiling used bulk unsorted PBMCs, naive and antigen-experienced compartments could not be compared conclusively. Total diversity estimates from one million sequenced T cells were considered lower bounds and underestimates. Because the CMV infection status of the donors was unknown, age-related changes in expanded clonotypes may potentially have been confounded. Compared with the aged group, the long-lived group had more naive CD4+ T cells, fewer expanded clones and increased TCR diversity, a pattern suggesting age selection. Observed TCR beta diversity per million T cells fell roughly linearly with age, and a significant reduction was already apparent by age around 40. Observed TCR beta diversity correlated strongly with the percentage of naive T cells measured by flow cytometry.

The library was made by 5' RACE. Sequenced on an Illumina HiSeq 2500. A second PCR of roughly 7 to 12 cycles was run with a J-beta primer mix and a sample-barcoded 5' primer. A template-switch 5' adaptor carrying 12 random nucleotides introduced a unique molecular identifier onto each TCR beta cDNA molecule. Each sample yielded at least 3 million CDR3-containing paired-end reads. The Mint cDNA synthesis kit, primed by a TRBC-specific oligonucleotide, was used to synthesize first-strand cDNA from all RNA. Following uracil-DNA glycosylase treatment, all cDNA underwent a first 18-cycle PCR with the universal primers M1SS and BC2_uni_R. The original pipeline was this. For normalization, 1 million high-quality reads, each with a distinct molecular identifier, were randomly selected from each sample. Instead of being binned into consensus sequences, reads that shared molecular identifiers were thrown out. MiTCR, run with a Q25 quality threshold and the strictest error-elimination algorithm, handled CDR3 identification, clonotype clustering and error correction. A nonparametric unseen species model using Euler transformation provided a lower-bound estimate of total TCR beta diversity. The public reads were reprocessed in TCRdb via fastp at Q25 and MiXCR, keeping in-frame beta chains. Each CDR3 protein gets just one entry, which takes the most common genes and DNA from the rows behind it. The V and J calls and clone size come from TCRdb's table, not from the authors' own analysis. For this sample there are roughly 1,500,000 distinct CDR3 sequences; around two fifths appear just once. The ten largest account for 7.9% of the sample.

About this clonotype: Its antigen is currently not known. It has no much larger one-base neighbor in the sample; base qualities were not kept.

Systemically healthy Caucasian individuals from Russia, approximately 39 in total and aged about 6 to 95 years, were included as donors. Each donor gave about 9.2 milliliters of peripheral blood, drawn into EDTA-treated Vacutainer tubes. Ficoll-Paque density-gradient centrifugation was used to isolate PBMCs, with at least 7 million per sample. Total RNA, at least 6 micrograms per sample, was extracted from PBMCs with Trizol reagent. For every donor, flow cytometry on a PBMC aliquot measured the percentage of naive CD45RAhigh/CD27high T cells. The germline V end is reduced by 0 bases and the J end by 3 bases; junction bases left unmatched: 5. CDR1 SSHAT and CDR2 FNYEAQ are derived from the germline V gene (reference sequence). From the cysteine up to the phenylalanine, the CDR3 has a length of 17 residues. Only CDR3 DNA remains: 51 bases, in frame from the first base.

Recombination joined TRBV7-7 with TRBJ2-2; TRBD1 agrees with 9 junctional bases. The sequencing input was blood. This sequence was found in a woman between 18 and 29 years old in good health. The CDR3 protein: CASSLAPRTGDTGELFF. The DNA sequence follows: TGTGCCAGCAGCTTAGCCCCCCGGACAGGGGACACCGGGGAGCTGTTTTTT. When the CDR3 is completed using the reference TRBV7-7 and TRBJ2-2 genes on either side, the full variable domain is GAGVSQSPRYKVTKRGQDVTLRCDPISSHATLYWYQQALGQGPEFLTYFNYEAQPDKSGLPSDRFSAERPEGSISTLTIQRTEQRDSAMYRCASSLAPRTGDTGELFFGEGSRLTVL.